A selection of T cell receptor beta chains follows, all from one sample in a study of blood T cell repertoires in COVID-19. This table comes from immunoSEQ multiplex PCR, and its TCRdb copy is limited to in-frame clones, with some not included. This sample has roughly 260,000 clones, with more than 85% found just once. The sequencing input was peripheral blood. Receptor source: a person aged 18 to 30 with COVID-19, enrolled during active disease. CDR3s include the opening cysteine and the closing phenylalanine or tryptophan. Each record gives: J gene, V gene, CDR3 protein.

>TRBJ2-1|TRBV4-3
CASSQVTGGVYNEQFF
>TRBJ2-1|TRBV3-1/TRBV3-2
CASSQDSTRGHEQFF
>TRBJ2-7|TRBV11-2
CASSLARQGVYEQYF
>TRBJ1-4|TRBV9
CASSFTGDPEKLFF
>TRBJ1-5|TRBV19
CASGSVGDQPQHF
>TRBJ2-1|TRBV2
CASSRTSGTEQFF
>TRBJ1-1|TRBV28
CASSLLSQGTEAFF
>TRBJ1-6|TRBV27
CASRGLSPPLHF
>TRBJ2-1|TRBV7-2
CASSVQGSSYNEQFF
>TRBJ2-1|TRBV7-2
CASSLMANEQFF
>TRBJ1-4|TRBV4-1
CASSQAASGGWFF
>TRBJ1-4|TRBV7-9
CASSLRGTAGPNEKLFF
>TRBJ2-7|TRBV2
CASTASGRKSYEQYF
>TRBJ2-1|TRBV25-1
CASSEGGAYNEQFF
>TRBJ1-3|TRBV18
CASSQSTGFGGNTIYF
>TRBJ2-2|TRBV11-2
CASSLSHNTGELFF
>TRBJ2-7|TRBV19
CASSWGTGRDEQYF
>TRBJ1-1|TRBV5-4
CASSRHQGLNTEAFF
>TRBJ2-5|TRBV5-1
CASSLFFTDQETQYF
>TRBJ2-3|TRBV9
CASSVRAGGPDTQYF
>TRBJ1-1|TRBV11-2
CASSSGQGHTEAFF
>TRBJ2-5|TRBV5-1
CASSSPRLAGLYQETQYF
>TRBJ1-1|TRBV19
CASSIVKTQGKNTEAFF
>TRBJ1-1|TRBV6-4
CASSPTGTAEAFF
>TRBJ1-3|TRBV6-6
CASSQPTLGGEAGNTIYF
>TRBJ1-3|TRBV7-3
CASSPGLAQGNTIYF
>TRBJ2-1|TRBV5-1
CASSFGFAAGVNNEQFF
>TRBJ2-1|TRBV29-1
CSGLGPDNEQFF
>TRBJ2-1|TRBV28
CASSPSGSAYNEQFF
>TRBJ2-6|TRBV3-1/TRBV3-2
CASSQPRQGSVSGANVLTF
>TRBJ2-7|TRBV4-1
CASSHRGGTGDYEQYF
>TRBJ2-2|TRBV18
CASSQNLPGLAFQGNTGELFF
>TRBJ2-1|TRBV6-2/TRBV6-3
CASSNRVAYSYNEQFF
>TRBJ1-3|TRBV5-1
CASSRWPTGPSGNTIYF
>TRBJ2-1|TRBV4-2
CASSHGTGPNEQFF
>TRBJ1-2|TRBV2
CASSETGPYGYTF
>TRBJ2-5|TRBV5-1
CASSLGQGQETQYF
>TRBJ2-1|TRBV6-6
CASTHQVDLYNEQFF
>TRBJ2-2|TRBV19
CASSTVGAGNTGELFF
>TRBJ2-1|TRBV13
CASSDGLAGAPPFF
>TRBJ2-1|TRBV7-9
CASSPIADEQFF
>TRBJ1-1|TRBV27
CASISLPRGTANTEAFF
>TRBJ1-1|TRBV2
CASSESRAGEAFF
>TRBJ1-5|TRBV27
CASSSVEGYNQPQHF
>TRBJ2-1|TRBV7-9
CASANQGLAGTDEQFF
>TRBJ2-2|TRBV5-4
CASSLGKGVLTGELFF
>TRBJ2-1|TRBV29-1
CSVLLSSYNEQFF
>TRBJ1-1|TRBV27
CASSSSGPWNTEAFF
>TRBJ1-3|TRBV5-1
CASSLTVSSGNTIYF
>TRBJ1-1|TRBV24-1
CATSGGVLNTEAFF
>TRBJ2-7|TRBV19
CASSPGAMYEQYF
>TRBJ2-5|TRBV6-5
CASSYLQGAKETQYF
>TRBJ2-2|TRBV5-1
CASSFGQGENTGELFF
>TRBJ1-4|TRBV4-3
CASSQDRIIGQGPEKLFF
>TRBJ1-2|TRBV28
CASSLDRDYGYTF
>TRBJ2-5|TRBV24-1
CATSRGRGKETQYF
>TRBJ2-5|TRBV4-2
CASSQVSQEAGETQYF